The 6 T cell receptor beta chains in this list originate from one sample, sequenced in a study of shared clonotypes between healthy human individuals. The data were produced by immunoSEQ multiplex PCR, yet TCRdb's version contains in-frame clones alone and is incomplete. The repertoire holds approximately 1.1 million clones, with approximately 80% as singletons. The source material was memory CD4+ T cells from PBMCs. Specified subset: CD45RA-negative fraction. These receptors all come from a man aged 18 to 29 in good health. Some clones in this sample may be carry-over from other donors' samples.

The chain joins TRBV7-9 to TRBJ1-5, with D unresolved. The V end was cut by 5 bases, the J end by 1 base, with 9 bases between. This CDR3 spans 14 amino acids. Germline assignment: CDR1 SEHNR and CDR2 FQNEAQ (reference sequence). The CDR3 bases are TGTGCCAGCAGCGGGCGTGGGAGCAATCAGCCCCAGCATTTT. As protein: CASSGRGSNQPQHF.

The chain combines TRBV27 with TRBJ2-5; D might be TRBD2 (6 bases). The CDR3 spans 16 residues. The V end was cut by 4 bases, the J end by 2 bases, with 17 bases between. Per the germline V gene, CDR1 is MNHEY and CDR2 is SMNVEV (reference sequence). The CDR3 DNA is TGTGCCAGCAGTTCAAACCGGGACTTAAGACAAGAGACCCAGTACTTC. Translation: CASSSNRDLRQETQYF.

This clone was seen repeatedly, ten times or more. The chain uses TRBV9 and TRBJ2-3, with unresolved D. Germline CDR1 is SGDLS and CDR2 is YYNGEE. V lost 0 bases and J lost 4, with 6 bases in between. The CDR3 consists of 13 residues. The CDR3 loop reads CASSVEYPDTQYF. The CDR3 DNA sequence: TGTGCCAGCAGCGTAGAGTATCCAGATACGCAGTATTTT.

The V and J genes are TRBV28 and TRBJ1-1; a possible D gene is TRBD1 (6 bases). Trimming took off 10 bases at V and 10 bases at J, with 19 bases between the two ends. Germline V lookup: CDR1 MDHEN, CDR2 SYDVKM. CDR3 length: 12 residues. CDR3 bases: TGTGCCACCAATAGACAGGCGGGGGGAGCTTTCTTT. Translated: CATNRQAGGAFF.

V usage is TRBV27 and J usage is TRBJ2-5; TRBD2 agrees at 9 bases. Trimming removed 2 bases from V and 4 bases from J; junction bases left unmatched: 2. This CDR3 has 14 residues. CDR1 and CDR2 (germline): MNHEY, SMNVEV (reference sequence). The CDR3 loop is CASSLAGGGETQYF. CDR3 nucleotide sequence: TGTGCCAGCAGTTTAGCGGGAGGGGGAGAGACCCAGTACTTC.

This clone occurred a few times. The chain employs TRBV5-4 and TRBJ1-2; D is unresolved. The germline gives CDR1 SGHNT, CDR2 YYREEE (reference sequence). V lost 2 bases and J 2 bases, leaving 7 bases between the germline ends. The CDR3 runs to 13 residues. DNA for the CDR3: TGTGCCAGCAGCTTAATGGGGAACTATGGCTACACCTTC. Translated, it gives CASSLMGNYGYTF.